This T cell receptor beta chain was sequenced during a study of blood T cell repertoires in COVID-19. Assay: immunoSEQ multiplex PCR; the TCRdb copy retains only in-frame clones and omits some. The table lists 190,000 or so clones, 90% of them singletons. Source material: PBMCs or T cells enriched from blood (not recorded which). The receptor comes from a man in his thirties or forties who had recovered from COVID-19.

The DNA of the CDR3 is TGTGCCAGCAGTTTTGGGGGGGCTAATGAAAAACTGTTTTTT. Translated: CASSFGGANEKLFF. The rearrangement joins TRBV28 to TRBJ1-4; weak D call: TRBD1 (5 bases). The CDR3 covers 14 residues. V lost 3 bases to trimming and J lost 3 bases, with 8 bases between them. Per germline, CDR1 MDHEN and CDR2 SYDVKM.